The 27 T cell receptor beta chains presented below share a single source sample, sequenced in a study of T cell responses to AZD1222 COVID-19 vaccine. Here immunoSEQ multiplex PCR was the method, and the copy in TCRdb shows in-frame clones only, minus some. Counted here are some 170,000 clones, around nine tenths occurring once; the ten biggest clones make up over 4%. The material was peripheral blood, obtained 28 days after the second AZD1222 dose. The receptors originated from an adult who received the AZD1222 COVID-19 vaccine.

V gene TRBV29-1 combines with J gene TRBJ2-7; either TRBD1 or TRBD2 may fit D (5 bases each). Trimming shortened V by 4 bases and J by 3 bases, and 13 bases separated the two germline ends. This CDR3 comprises 13 residues. CDR1 is SQVTM, CDR2 ANQGSEA, per germline. CDR3 nucleotide sequence: TGCAGCGTTGCCGGGGCCAGGGACTACGAGCAGTACTTC. Its translation is CSVAGARDYEQYF.

V and J are TRBV6-5 and TRBJ1-1; D gene uncertain. Trimming left V 3 bases short and J 7 bases short, with 6 bases between. The CDR3 sequence is 11 residues long. Looked up from germline, CDR1 is MNHEY and CDR2 is SVGAGI. CDR3 DNA: TGTGCCAGCAGTTATTCGAGTGAAGCTTTCTTT. It specifies CASSYSSEAFF.

The V gene is TRBV3-1 (or the pseudogene TRBV3-2), the J gene TRBJ1-2, with unresolved D. CDR1 is LGHDT and CDR2 is YNNKEL in the germline V gene (reference sequence). The V gene lost 6 bases and the J gene lost 10 bases, with 12 bases spanning the gap. The CDR3 contains 11 residues. The CDR3 is CASRTSLDYTF. The CDR3 DNA reads TGTGCCAGCAGGACTAGTCTCGACTACACCTTC.

The chain carries TRBV5-6 and TRBJ2-6; D is undetermined. Germline values: CDR1 SGHDT, CDR2 YYEEEE. The CDR3 length is 15 residues. The V end was cut by 3 bases, the J end by 3 bases, with 10 bases between. In nucleotides, the CDR3 is TGTGCCAGCAGCTCTTACAGAGGTGGGGCCAACGTCCTGACTTTC. Its protein is CASSSYRGGANVLTF.

The V and J genes are TRBV6-5 and TRBJ1-2, with D maybe TRBD1 (6 bases). From germline, CDR1 is MNHEY and CDR2 SVGAGI. The CDR3 consists of 11 residues. V was shortened by 7 bases and J by 5 bases, with 8 bases between the two germline ends. The CDR3 loop is CASNQGYGYTF. For the CDR3, the DNA is TGTGCCAGCAACCAGGGGTATGGCTACACCTTC.

This sequence joins TRBV3-1 (or the pseudogene TRBV3-2) and TRBJ1-6, with D unclear. Germline V lookup: CDR1 LGHDT, CDR2 YNNKEL (reference sequence). This CDR3 region has 16 residues. V gave up 6 bases and J gave up 7 bases, with 19 bases separating them. The CDR3: CASSLAGYGENSPLHF. CDR3 coding DNA: TGTGCCAGCAGTCTCGCCGGGTACGGGGAGAATTCACCCCTCCACTTT.

The V gene is TRBV25-1, the J gene TRBJ1-2; no firm D call. Germline V gives CDR1 MGHDK, CDR2 SYGVNS. Trimming cost V 2 bases and J 8 bases, with 12 bases left between them. This CDR3 has 13 residues. CDR3 nucleotide sequence: TGTGCCAGCAGTGAAGGGAATCGCTACGGCTACACCTTC. Amino acid sequence: CASSEGNRYGYTF.

The gene calls are TRBV2 and TRBJ1-1; the D gene is possibly TRBD1 (5 bases). Germline values: CDR1 SNHLY, CDR2 FYNNEI. This CDR3 spans 13 amino acids. Trimming stripped 3 bases from V and 3 bases from J, with 8 bases between. The CDR3 region is CASSDQGYTEAFF. In DNA, the CDR3 is TGTGCCAGCAGTGATCAGGGATACACTGAAGCTTTCTTT.

V is TRBV11-2 and J is TRBJ1-5, with D possibly matching TRBD1 (6 bases). Trimming stripped 0 bases from V and 3 bases from J, with 9 bases between. CDR1 SGHAT and CDR2 FQNNGV come from the germline V gene. The CDR3 loop spans 15 amino acids. CDR3 in amino acids: CASSLEGQSNQPQHF. CDR3 DNA: TGTGCCAGCAGCTTAGAAGGACAGTCCAATCAGCCCCAGCATTTT.

The chain recombines TRBV6-2 or TRBV6-3 with TRBJ2-2; a weak D match, TRBD1 (5 bases). V lost 6 bases and J lost 4, with 18 bases in between. The CDR3 totals 16 residues. Germline values: CDR1 MNHEY, CDR2 SVGEGT. The CDR3, as DNA: TGTGCCAGCAGCCTTTTCCTTCAGGGATCCACCGGGGAGCTGTTTTTT. Translated, it gives CASSLFLQGSTGELFF.

The genes are TRBV11-2 and TRBJ1-4, with TRBD1 matching over 8 bases. This CDR3 has 16 residues. J gave up 6 bases and V 3 bases, and 9 bases lay outside the gene matches. Germline lookup yields CDR1 SGHAT and CDR2 FQNNGV. The CDR3: CASSFTGGLLDEKLFF. In DNA, the CDR3 is TGTGCCAGCAGCTTTACAGGGGGGCTTCTGGATGAAAAACTGTTTTTT.

This clone was seen just once. The chain combines TRBV5-4 with TRBJ2-3, with D maybe TRBD1 (6 bases). The germline V gene has CDR1 SGHNT and CDR2 YYREEE (reference sequence). The CDR3 spans 16 residues. V was pared by 1 base and J by 5 bases, with 17 bases between. DNA for the CDR3: TGTGCCAGCAGCTTGCATGCAGGGGTAGGAGAAGATACGCAGTATTTT. It translates to CASSLHAGVGEDTQYF.

This clone appeared a single time. This rearrangement joins TRBV5-1 to TRBJ2-3; the D gene is possibly TRBD2 (6 bases). This CDR3 is 13 amino acids long. Trimming shortened V by 4 bases and J by 6 bases, and 12 bases separated the two germline ends. Germline CDR1 reads SGHRS; CDR2 reads YFSETQ. The CDR3 DNA reads TGCGCCAGCAGCCCGGGGGTAGCGGATACGCAGTATTTT. Encoded protein: CASSPGVADTQYF.

V gene TRBV5-6 combines with J gene TRBJ2-1; no reliable D call. V lost 1 base, J lost 6 bases, and 11 bases lay in between. The CDR3 consists of 14 residues. Germline assignment: CDR1 SGHDT and CDR2 YYEEEE. The CDR3 DNA reads as TGTGCCAGCAGCTTGTGGGGATGGGGCAATGAGCAGTTCTTC. It encodes CASSLWGWGNEQFF. Complete variable domain (other parts from reference TRBV5-6 and TRBJ2-1): DAGVTQSPTHLIKTRGQQVTLRCSPKSGHDTVSWYQQALGQGPQFIFQYYEEEERQRGNFPDRFSGHQFPNYSSELNVNALLLGDSALYLCASSLWGWGNEQFFGPGTRLTVL.

The V gene is TRBV4-1, the J gene TRBJ1-2; TRBD1 agrees at 7 bases. CDR1 is MGHRA, CDR2 YSYEKL, per germline. Losses at the gene ends were 0 bases for V and 0 bases for J; bases not matched to a gene: 1. This CDR3 has 15 amino acids. The CDR3 protein is CASSQEDRTNYGYTF. The CDR3 DNA reads as TGCGCCAGCAGCCAAGAGGACAGGACTAACTATGGCTACACCTTC.

V is TRBV2 and J is TRBJ1-1; D remains ambiguous. The CDR3 has 14 residues. Germline-derived CDR1 and CDR2 are SNHLY and FYNNEI. With 3 bases removed from V and 0 bases from J, the gap between germline ends came to 8 bases. The DNA of the CDR3 is TGTGCCAGCAGTGATCAAGGGCTGAACACTGAAGCTTTCTTT. It translates to CASSDQGLNTEAFF.

This chain uses TRBV4-2 with TRBJ2-5; D is uncertain. This CDR3 contains 14 residues. Germline CDR1 and CDR2: LGHNA and YNFKEQ. Trimming stripped 1 base from V and 5 bases from J, with 11 bases between. The CDR3 sequence is CASSQGPTEETQYF. The CDR3 DNA follows: TGTGCCAGCAGCCAAGGCCCTACTGAGGAGACCCAGTACTTC.

The chain combines TRBV11-3 with TRBJ1-1; unclear D gene. The V end lost 1 base, the J end lost 4 bases, and 7 bases lay between the germline ends. CDR1 and CDR2 (germline): SGHNT, YENEEA. The CDR3 has 13 residues. The CDR3 reads CASSLVRGTEAFF. In DNA form, the CDR3 reads TGTGCCAGCAGCTTAGTTCGGGGCACTGAAGCTTTCTTT.

This chain connects TRBV12-3 or TRBV12-4 to TRBJ1-1, with D perhaps TRBD1 (5 bases). V was clipped by 7 bases and J by 0 bases, with 6 bases between them. The CDR3 spans 12 residues. CDR3 in amino acids: CASKTVNTEAFF. As DNA, the CDR3 is TGTGCCAGCAAGACAGTGAACACTGAAGCTTTCTTT.

This clone showed up just once. This rearrangement joins TRBV2 to TRBJ1-5; possible D gene TRBD1, 6 bases. The CDR3 loop spans 14 amino acids. Germline-derived CDR1 and CDR2 are SNHLY and FYNNEI. Trimming removed 8 bases at V and 4 bases at J, with 15 bases between. The CDR3 DNA is TGTGCCAGCGAGGGACACGAGTATAATCAGCCCCAGCATTTT. This gives the protein CASEGHEYNQPQHF.

V usage is TRBV4-2 and J usage is TRBJ2-1, with 8 bases matching TRBD2. Per the germline V gene, CDR1 is LGHNA and CDR2 is YNFKEQ. Germline trimming cut 0 bases from V and 3 bases from J; bases unmatched to any gene: 4. This CDR3 has 16 amino acids. The CDR3 sequence is CASSQDGRGGYNEQFF. The DNA of the CDR3 is TGTGCCAGCAGCCAAGATGGACGGGGGGGCTACAATGAGCAGTTCTTC.

In its sample, this clone was seen once. The chain recombines TRBV4-1 with TRBJ2-7; a possible D gene is TRBD1 (6 bases). From germline, CDR1 is MGHRA and CDR2 YSYEKL. V was clipped by 1 base and J by 6 bases, with 16 bases between them. The CDR3 totals 15 residues. The CDR3 DNA reads as TGCGCCAGCAGCCAAGGTTGGGGGCGCGTAGGCGAGCAGTACTTC. Its protein is CASSQGWGRVGEQYF.

This chain joins TRBV4-2 and TRBJ2-3, with TRBD2 matching over 7 bases. The CDR3 loop spans 13 amino acids. Losses at the gene ends were 4 bases for V and 4 bases for J; bases not matched to a gene: 2. Germline V gene lookup returns CDR1 LGHNA and CDR2 YNFKEQ. The CDR3 DNA sequence: TGTGCCAGCAGCCCCACTAGCGCAGATACGCAGTATTTT. This gives the protein CASSPTSADTQYF.

The CDR3 spells CASSKEPKNIQYF. In nucleotides, the CDR3 is TGTGCCAGCAGCAAAGAACCCAAAAACATTCAGTACTTC. This rearrangement joins TRBV21-1 to TRBJ2-4. TRBV21-1 is designated a pseudogene. The CDR3 is 13 residues long.

CDR3 nucleotide sequence: TGTGCCAGCAGCTTGCAGGCTTCCTACGAGCAGTACTTC. This encodes CASSLQASYEQYF. V gene TRBV3-1 (or the pseudogene TRBV3-2) combines with J gene TRBJ2-7, with D unclear. CDR3 length equals 13 residues. Germline V gene lookup returns CDR1 LGHDT and CDR2 YNNKEL (reference sequence). V was clipped by 5 bases and J by 1 base, with 9 bases between them.

The V gene is TRBV2, the J gene TRBJ1-6; the D is unclear. Germline values: CDR1 SNHLY, CDR2 FYNNEI. The CDR3 is 15 amino acids. V lost 0 bases to trimming and J lost 0 bases, with 3 bases between them. CDR3 DNA: TGTGCCAGCAGTGAAGCCAGCTCCTATAATTCACCCCTCCACTTT. This translates into CASSEASSYNSPLHF.

The rearrangement joins TRBV5-1 to TRBJ2-6; D possibly corresponds to TRBD2 (5 bases). V was shortened by 3 bases and J by 19 bases, with 26 bases between the two germline ends. Germline values: CDR1 SGHRS, CDR2 YFSETQ. This CDR3 comprises 15 residues. The CDR3 nucleotides read TGCGCCAGCAGCTCCGGGGATGTCGGGCTTAACCGTCCAACTTTC. This codes for CASSSGDVGLNRPTF.